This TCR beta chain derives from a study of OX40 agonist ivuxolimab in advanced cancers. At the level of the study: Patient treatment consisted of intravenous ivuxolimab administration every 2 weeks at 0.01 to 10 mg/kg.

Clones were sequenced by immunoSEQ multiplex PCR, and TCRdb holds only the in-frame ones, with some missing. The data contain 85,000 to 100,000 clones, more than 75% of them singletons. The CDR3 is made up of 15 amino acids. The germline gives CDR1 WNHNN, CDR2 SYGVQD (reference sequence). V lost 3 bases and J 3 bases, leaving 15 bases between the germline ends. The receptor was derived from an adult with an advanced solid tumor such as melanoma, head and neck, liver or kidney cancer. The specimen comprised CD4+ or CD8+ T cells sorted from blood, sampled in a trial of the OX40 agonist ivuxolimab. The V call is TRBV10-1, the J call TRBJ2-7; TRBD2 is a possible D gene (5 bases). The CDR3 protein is CASSDSASEVYEQYF. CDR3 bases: TGCGCCAGCAGTGATTCGGCCTCGGAGGTCTACGAGCAGTACTTC.